These 8 T cell receptor beta chains came from one sample sequenced in a study of blood T cell repertoires in COVID-19. TCRdb's table, derived via immunoSEQ multiplex PCR, lists solely in-frame clones and lacks some. Here the sample spans some 78,000 clones, less than 90% being singletons. Source material: peripheral blood. The receptors come from a man in his forties or fifties with acute or convalescent COVID-19.

This clone was found a few times. The V gene is TRBV11-2, the J gene TRBJ1-2, with TRBD1 matching 8 bases. Germline CDR1 SGHAT, CDR2 FQNNGV. The CDR3 runs to 16 residues. J gave up 8 bases and V 4 bases, and 15 bases lay outside the gene matches. In DNA form, the CDR3 reads TGTGCCAGCAGCTCGCCCGGGACAGGATTACTAAGGGGCTACACCTTC. Translation: CASSSPGTGLLRGYTF. The whole variable domain, filled in from reference TRBV11-2 and TRBJ1-2, reads EAGVAQSPRYKIIEKRQSVAFWCNPISGHATLYWYQQILGQGPKLLIQFQNNGVVDDSQLPKDRFSAERLKGVDSTLKIQPAKLEDSAVYLCASSSPGTGLLRGYTFGSGTRLTVV.

The CDR3 here is CASTRQPLGVGNQPQHF. The DNA of the CDR3 is TGTGCCAGTACCCGGCAACCCTTAGGGGTTGGCAATCAGCCCCAGCATTTT. The rearrangement joins TRBV19 to TRBJ1-5; D is possibly TRBD1 (5 bases). Germline assignment: CDR1 LNHDA and CDR2 SQIVND (reference sequence). The V end lost 7 bases, the J end lost 2 bases, and 21 bases lay between the germline ends. This CDR3 region has 17 residues.

V gene TRBV5-1 combines with J gene TRBJ2-3; 11 bases are shared with TRBD2. CDR1 SGHRS and CDR2 YFSETQ come from the germline V gene. The trim removed 2 bases at V and 5 bases at J, leaving 4 bases unmatched. The CDR3 sequence is 15 residues long. CDR3 in DNA: TGCGCCAGCAGCTTCTTAGCGGGGGGGCAAGATACGCAGTATTTT. Amino acid sequence: CASSFLAGGQDTQYF.

The rearrangement uses TRBV11-2 and TRBJ2-5; 8 bases are a match to TRBD1. The CDR3 contains 15 residues. V gave up 4 bases and J gave up 1 base; unmatched junction bases: 5. Per the germline V gene, CDR1 is SGHAT and CDR2 is FQNNGV. The DNA of the CDR3 is TGTGCCAGCAGCTCAAACACAGGGGGCCAAGAGACCCAGTACTTC. This codes for CASSSNTGGQETQYF.

The chain has TRBV5-1 and TRBJ1-6; D call uncertain. Per germline, CDR1 SGHRS and CDR2 YFSETQ. The CDR3 sequence is 16 residues long. V gave up 0 bases and J gave up 0 bases, with 7 bases separating them. The DNA of the CDR3 is TGCGCCAGCAGCTTGGATGGAGTCTCCTATAATTCACCCCTCCACTTT. Its translation is CASSLDGVSYNSPLHF.

This clone is a singleton in its sample. J is TRBJ2-1 and V is TRBV18; TRBD2 agrees at 7 bases. Per germline, CDR1 KGHSH and CDR2 LQKENI. The V segment lost 0 bases and the J segment 3 bases; nucleotides outside the gene matches: 8. CDR3 length: 17 amino acids. CDR3 in amino acids: CASSPPGGGRGYNEQFF. The CDR3 coding sequence is TGTGCCAGCTCACCACCAGGAGGAGGGAGGGGCTACAATGAGCAGTTCTTC.

This clone was recorded a few times. The rearrangement uses TRBV5-4 and TRBJ2-5; 7 bases agree with TRBD2. V was clipped by 0 bases and J by 5 bases; unmatched bases: 4. CDR1 and CDR2 (germline): SGHNT, YYREEE (reference sequence). This CDR3 has 14 residues. DNA for the CDR3: TGTGCCAGCAGCTTGGCCGGCGGGAGCGAGACCCAGTACTTC. Its protein product is CASSLAGGSETQYF.

The CDR3 loop reads CASRGQTNEKLFF. The CDR3 coding sequence is TGTGCCAGCAGGGGACAGACGAATGAAAAACTGTTTTTT. The chain couples TRBV2 to TRBJ1-4, with TRBD1 matching 7 bases. V shed 6 bases, J shed 5 bases, and the junction held 3 bases outside the gene matches. Germline CDR1 SNHLY, CDR2 FYNNEI. This CDR3 is built from 13 residues.